These 15 T cell receptor beta chains came from one sample sequenced in a study of shared clonotypes between healthy human individuals. Data came from immunoSEQ multiplex PCR; TCRdb stores just in-frame clones and leaves some out. This sample has 550,000 to 700,000 clones, with 73% found just once. The sequenced sample consisted of memory CD4+ T cells sorted from blood. Subset of the sample: CD45RA-negative fraction. These receptor sequences come from a woman aged 25 to 39 in good health.

This clone appeared a single time. This CDR3 reads CASSSPLAGARTGELFF. In nucleotides, the CDR3 is TGTGCCAGCAGCTCCCCTCTAGCGGGAGCGAGGACCGGGGAGCTGTTTTTT. V usage is TRBV7-6 and J usage is TRBJ2-2; the match to TRBD2 covers 10 bases. V was pared by 4 bases and J by 5 bases, with 10 bases of the junction left unmatched. Germline V CDR1 and CDR2: SGHVS, FNYEAQ. CDR3 length: 17 amino acids. Using reference TRBV7-6 and TRBJ2-2 for the parts outside the CDR3, the full variable domain is GAGVSQSPRYKVTKRGQDVALRCDPISGHVSLYWYRQALGQGPEFLTYFNYEAQQDKSGLPNDRFSAERPEGSISTLTIQRTEQRDSAMYRCASSSPLAGARTGELFFGEGSRLTVL.

This sequence joins TRBV7-8 and TRBJ2-7; D gene uncertain. The V end was cut by 0 bases, the J end by 2 bases, with 11 bases between. CDR1 SGHVS and CDR2 FQNEAQ come from the germline V gene. The CDR3 spans 15 residues. CDR3 in DNA: TGTGCCAGCAGCTTAGCGCGCGGATTTCCCTACGAGCAGTACTTC. Protein sequence: CASSLARGFPYEQYF.

Details on this clone: Its ends do not fully match the called genes, so a read error is possible. The chain couples TRBV6-5 to TRBJ2-2; possible D gene TRBD2, 5 bases. The length of the CDR3 is 16 residues. Germline values: CDR1 MNHEY, CDR2 SVGAGI. The CDR3 DNA sequence: TGTGCCAGTAGTTATGTGGACTCTCTTACGGCCGGGGAGCTGTTTTTT. Amino acid sequence: CASSYVDSLTAGELFF.

The gene calls are TRBV6-6 and TRBJ2-7, with 8 positions matching TRBD1. With 5 bases clipped from V and 1 base from J, the junction kept 7 bases outside the gene matches. CDR1 MNHNY and CDR2 SVGAGI come from the germline V gene (reference sequence). CDR3 length: 15 amino acids. The CDR3 DNA is TGTGCCAGCAGTGACGTCGGACAGGGTTCCTACGAGCAGTACTTC. As protein: CASSDVGQGSYEQYF.

The V gene is TRBV29-1, the J gene TRBJ1-2; D remains unclear. Between the trimmed V and J ends, which lost 5 bases and 5 bases, there was a span of 15 bases. Germline CDR1 reads SQVTM; CDR2 reads ANQGSEA. CDR3 size: 13 residues. CDR3 sequence (DNA): TGCAGCGTTCCGACCGCCGGAATATATGGCTACACCTTC. Translated: CSVPTAGIYGYTF. Supplemented by reference TRBV29-1 and TRBJ1-2, the full variable domain reads SAVISQKPSRDICQRGTSLTIQCQVDSQVTMMFWYRQQPGQSLTLIATANQGSEATYESGFVIDKFPISRPNLTFSTLTVSNMSPEDSSIYLCSVPTAGIYGYTFGSGTRLTVV.

This chain connects TRBV29-1 to TRBJ2-4, with a possible D match to TRBD2 (5 bases). V was trimmed by 6 bases and J by 7 bases, leaving 7 bases between them. CDR3 size: 10 residues. Germline CDR1 SQVTM, CDR2 ANQGSEA. The CDR3 DNA is TGCAGCGTGGGAGAGAACATTCAGTACTTC. It is translated as CSVGENIQYF.

Concerning this clone: The sample has other DNA sequences that encode this CDR3 too. The gene calls are TRBV5-4 and TRBJ2-1, with D unclear. Trimming pared 2 bases from V and 5 bases from J, leaving 8 bases between. The germline gives CDR1 SGHNT, CDR2 YYREEE (reference sequence). CDR3 size: 13 residues. The CDR3 reads CASSFRRNNEQFF. In DNA, the CDR3 is TGTGCCAGCAGCTTCCGTCGAAACAATGAGCAGTTCTTC.

V and J are TRBV6-5 and TRBJ1-1; D is unclear. Germline V lookup: CDR1 MNHEY, CDR2 SVGAGI. This CDR3 spans 11 amino acids. Trimming took off 7 bases at V and 1 base at J, with 4 bases between the two ends. CDR3 amino acids: CASKENTEAFF. For the CDR3, the DNA is TGTGCCAGCAAGGAGAACACTGAAGCTTTCTTT.

The chain joins TRBV6-5 to TRBJ2-1, with 12 bases lining up with TRBD2. The germline CDR1 and CDR2 sequences are MNHEY and SVGAGI. This CDR3 has 14 amino acids. The ends lost 8 bases at V and 9 bases at J; junction bases unmatched: 8. CDR3 sequence (DNA): TGTGCCAGCCGGGCGACTAGCGGGAGCGCTGAGCAGTTCTTC. As protein: CASRATSGSAEQFF.

V gene TRBV5-5 combines with J gene TRBJ1-4, with unresolved D. The V gene lost 2 bases and the J gene lost 8 bases, with 10 bases spanning the gap. Germline assignment: CDR1 SGHKS and CDR2 YYEKEE (reference sequence). The CDR3 loop spans 13 amino acids. Here the CDR3 DNA reads TGTGCCAGCAGCTTCTCCCCGGGAGAAAAACTGTTTTTT. This sequence encodes CASSFSPGEKLFF. Combining the CDR3 with reference TRBV5-5 and TRBJ1-4 gives the whole variable domain DAGVTQSPTHLIKTRGQQVTLRCSPISGHKSVSWYQQVLGQGPQFIFQYYEKEERGRGNFPDRFSARQFPNYSSELNVNALLLGDSALYLCASSFSPGEKLFFGSGTQLSVL.

This clone was seen a single time. The chain uses TRBV6-1 and TRBJ2-3, with a possible D match to TRBD1 (6 bases). The germline V and J ends were trimmed by 5 bases and 1 base, with 10 bases remaining between them. The germline CDR1 and CDR2 sequences are MNHNS and SASEGT. This CDR3 spans 14 amino acids. CDR3 in DNA: TGTGCCAGCAGTCCGGGACATGGCACAGATACGCAGTATTTT. Amino acids: CASSPGHGTDTQYF.

CDR3 sequence (DNA): TGTGCCAGCAGCAAAGCGGTGGAGGACGGGAATGGCTACACCTTC. Protein product: CASSKAVEDGNGYTF. The rearrangement joins TRBV21-1 to TRBJ1-2. TRBV21-1 corresponds to a pseudogene. The CDR3 is made up of 15 amino acids.

The V call is TRBV6-5, the J call TRBJ2-6; D may correspond to TRBD1 or TRBD2 (5 bases each). V was trimmed by 9 bases and J by 3 bases, leaving 9 bases between them. The CDR3 loop spans 13 amino acids. Germline CDR1 is MNHEY and CDR2 is SVGAGI. The CDR3 sequence: CASEGHGANVLTF. CDR3 coding DNA: TGTGCCAGTGAGGGGCATGGGGCCAACGTCCTGACTTTC.

The V call is TRBV7-9, the J call TRBJ2-3, with no clear D. CDR3 length: 15 residues. Germline V CDR1 and CDR2: SEHNR, FQNEAQ (reference sequence). V was pared by 1 base and J by 4 bases, with 12 bases between. The chain's CDR3 is CASSLGGPVADTQYF. The CDR3, as DNA: TGTGCCAGCAGCTTAGGGGGTCCCGTAGCAGATACGCAGTATTTT. Variable domain in full (rest from reference TRBV7-9 and TRBJ2-3): DTGVSQNPRHKITKRGQNVTFRCDPISEHNRLYWYRQTLGQGPEFLTYFQNEAQLEKSRLLSDRFSAERPKGSFSTLEIQRTEQGDSAMYLCASSLGGPVADTQYFGPGTRLTVL.

The chain employs TRBV28 and TRBJ1-5; D is unclear. V lost 5 bases and J 10 bases, leaving 9 bases between the germline ends. Germline V gene lookup returns CDR1 MDHEN and CDR2 SYDVKM. This CDR3 is built from 11 residues. The CDR3 loop reads CASSTSPPQHF. The CDR3 bases are TGTGCCAGCAGTACCTCTCCCCCCCAGCATTTT.